Listed below are T cell receptor beta chains from one sample, sequenced in a study of cytomegalovirus exposure and HLA in healthy donors. Using immunoSEQ multiplex PCR, the repertoire was profiled, and TCRdb retains in-frame clones only, with some absent. The sample spans about 170,000 clones; the ten largest clones claim approximately 0.72%. What was sequenced was PBMCs. These receptor sequences come from a woman aged 18-29 years in good health and CMV-seropositive. Each CDR3 is given with its conserved first and last residue. The D gene is left open where the match is weak.

v_call	d_call	cdr3_length	j_call	cdr3_nt	cdr3_aa
TRBV19	TRBD2	13	TRBJ2-1	TGTGCCAGTAGGGGGCTAGCGGGACATGAGCAGTTCTTC	CASRGLAGHEQFF
TRBV18	-	15	TRBJ1-6	TGTGCCAGCTCCCTCCGGAGCTCCTATAATTCACCCCTCCACTTT	CASSLRSSYNSPLHF
TRBV6-1	TRBD1	15	TRBJ1-1	TGTGCCAGCAGTGAATGGGGACAGGGGATGGATGAAGCTTTCTTT	CASSEWGQGMDEAFF
TRBV19	-	14	TRBJ1-1	TGTGCCAGTAGTGAGAGAACGGTGAACACTGAAGCTTTCTTT	CASSERTVNTEAFF
TRBV7-3	-	13	TRBJ1-1	TGTGCCAGCAGCTTAAATGAACTCACTGAAGCTTTCTTT	CASSLNELTEAFF
TRBV7-2	TRBD2	14	TRBJ2-7	TGTGCCAGCAGCCCTAGCGGGATTAACTACGAGCAGTACTTC	CASSPSGINYEQYF
TRBV7-9	-	12	TRBJ2-7	TGTGCCAGCAGCGACAGAACCTACGAGCAGTACTTC	CASSDRTYEQYF
TRBV29-1	TRBD1	11	TRBJ1-2	TGCAGCGTTGACAGGGGGTATGGCTACACCTTC	CSVDRGYGYTF
TRBV5-6	TRBD2	15	TRBJ2-1	TGTGCCAGCAGCTTGAGGGGAGGGCCTAATGTAGAGCAGTTCTTC	CASSLRGGPNVEQFF
TRBV29-1	-	12	TRBJ1-1	TGCAGCGTTAGAGGCTCGAACACTGAAGCTTTCTTT	CSVRGSNTEAFF
TRBV30	-	14	TRBJ1-3	TGTGCCTGGACGACAGACTTCTCTGGAAACACCATATATTTT	CAWTTDFSGNTIYF
TRBV2	-	12	TRBJ2-5	TGTGCCACCAAGACAGCCCAAGAGACCCAGTACTTC	CATKTAQETQYF